Each of the 15 T cell receptor beta chains below was sequenced from the same sample in a study of blood T cell repertoires in COVID-19. The repertoire was sequenced with immunoSEQ multiplex PCR; TCRdb's copy has only in-frame clones and lacks some. The sample carries around 130,000 clones, about 74% recorded once. Specimen: peripheral blood. The origin of the receptors is a human donor in a cohort sampled during active COVID-19.

The genes are TRBV12-5 and TRBJ2-3, with TRBD1 matching over 7 bases. Germline V gene sequence: CDR1 LGHNT, CDR2 FRNRAP. The V gene end was trimmed by 6 bases and the J gene end by 2 bases; junction bases not matched to a gene: 14. The CDR3 length is 17 residues. CDR3 sequence (DNA): TGTGCTAGTGGCCAATTCAAACGGGACAGCCTCACAGATACGCAGTATTTT. Its translation is CASGQFKRDSLTDTQYF.

CDR3: CASSQETTNEQFF. The DNA for the CDR3 is TGTGCCAGCAGCCAAGAGACAACTAATGAGCAGTTCTTC. The chain joins TRBV4-2 to TRBJ2-1; D unresolved. Germline assignment: CDR1 LGHNA and CDR2 YNFKEQ. V lost 0 bases and J lost 7, with 7 bases in between. The CDR3 has 13 amino acids.

The chain is built from TRBV6-2 or TRBV6-3 and TRBJ2-7, with TRBD1 identical over 8 bases. Germline V lookup: CDR1 MNHEY, CDR2 SVGEGT. V dropped 4 bases and J dropped 2; count of bases not matched to a gene: 1. CDR3 length equals 13 residues. The DNA for the CDR3 is TGTGCCAGCAGTTGGACAGGGACCTACGAGCAGTACTTC. Protein: CASSWTGTYEQYF.

V is TRBV3-1 (or the pseudogene TRBV3-2) and J is TRBJ1-4; 9 positions match TRBD1. The V and J ends lost 5 bases and 3 bases, in that order; junction bases with no gene match: 1. This CDR3 is 14 amino acids long. CDR1 and CDR2 (germline): LGHDT, YNNKEL (reference sequence). The CDR3 bases are TGTGCCAGCAGCGGGGACAGGGCTAATGAAAAACTGTTTTTT. It yields the protein CASSGDRANEKLFF.

The chain has TRBV28 and TRBJ2-1, with 8 nucleotides matching TRBD1. The germline V gene encodes CDR1 MDHEN and CDR2 SYDVKM. This CDR3 has 16 residues. V lost 7 bases and J lost 8; bases outside the gene matches: 16. The CDR3 protein is CASISGGTGGLDEQFF. As DNA, the CDR3 is TGTGCCAGCATATCAGGAGGGACAGGAGGATTGGATGAGCAGTTCTTC.

The chain recombines TRBV5-1 with TRBJ2-2, with D unclear. The CDR3 sequence is 13 residues long. V was shortened by 0 bases and J by 6 bases, with 6 bases between the two germline ends. Germline assignment: CDR1 SGHRS and CDR2 YFSETQ. CDR3 bases: TGCGCCAGCAGCTTGGACCGGGCCGGGGAGCTGTTTTTT. This codes for CASSLDRAGELFF.

This clone was detected a few times. CDR3 in amino acids: CASSPGQGEQYF. CDR3 sequence (DNA): TGTGCCAGCAGCCCGGGACAGGGAGAGCAGTACTTC. The gene calls are TRBV11-3 and TRBJ2-7, with 9 bases identical to TRBD1. Germline V gene sequence: CDR1 SGHNT, CDR2 YENEEA. V gave up 5 bases and J gave up 7 bases; unmatched junction bases: 3. The CDR3 runs to 12 residues. The full variable domain, rest sourced from reference TRBV11-3 and TRBJ2-7, is EAGVVQSPRYKIIEKKQPVAFWCNPISGHNTLYWYLQNLGQGPELLIRYENEEAVDDSQLPKDRFSAERLKGVDSTLKIQPAELGDSAVYLCASSPGQGEQYFGPGTRLTVT.

The chain carries TRBV2 and TRBJ1-4; 9 bases fit TRBD1. There are 14 residues in the CDR3. V gave up 5 bases and J gave up 7 bases; unmatched junction bases: 5. CDR1 and CDR2 (germline): SNHLY, FYNNEI. CDR3 residues: CASSPDRGGEKLFF. DNA of the CDR3: TGTGCCAGCAGTCCGGACAGGGGTGGTGAAAAACTGTTTTTT.

This chain joins TRBV6-1 and TRBJ2-7; the match to TRBD2 covers 8 bases. Germline CDR1 is MNHNS and CDR2 is SASEGT. This CDR3 is built from 15 residues. V lost 3 bases, J lost 3 bases, and 7 bases stayed unmatched. CDR3 in DNA: TGTGCCAGCAGTGAGAGCGGGAGTGGGGTCTACGAGCAGTACTTC. Translating gives CASSESGSGVYEQYF.

The chain couples TRBV7-9 to TRBJ2-7, with D perhaps TRBD1 (5 bases). The CDR3 length is 13 residues. Trimming took off 4 bases at V and 2 bases at J, with 9 bases between the two ends. Germline-derived CDR1 and CDR2 are SEHNR and FQNEAQ (reference sequence). The DNA for the CDR3 is TGTGCCAGCAGCTCGGACAATCCCTACGAGCAGTACTTC. It codes for CASSSDNPYEQYF.

This chain connects TRBV27 to TRBJ1-6; TRBD1 is a possible D gene (6 bases). The CDR3 totals 16 residues. The ends were cut back, 5 bases at V and 3 bases at J, with 14 bases in the middle. Germline V gene data show CDR1 as MNHEY and CDR2 as SMNVEV (reference sequence). CDR3 bases: TGTGCCAGCAGTACCGACACAGGGATCTATAATTCACCCCTCCACTTT. Protein sequence: CASSTDTGIYNSPLHF.

This clone was picked up one time. The chain joins TRBV13 to TRBJ2-7; 7 nucleotides match TRBD1. The germline gives CDR1 PRHDT, CDR2 FYEKMQ (reference sequence). After removal of 5 bases from V and 2 bases from J, the junction contained 3 bases not matched to a gene. The CDR3 is 13 amino acids. In nucleotides, the CDR3 is TGTGCCAGCAGCGTCGGGACAGCCTACGAGCAGTACTTC. Protein: CASSVGTAYEQYF.

The CDR3 spells CASRKQGGTEAFF. The CDR3 coding sequence is TGTGCCAGTAGAAAACAGGGAGGGACTGAAGCTTTCTTT. V is TRBV19 and J is TRBJ1-1, with D maybe TRBD1 (6 bases). The germline gives CDR1 LNHDA, CDR2 SQIVND (reference sequence). The CDR3 spans 13 residues. V was clipped by 6 bases and J by 5 bases, with 13 bases between them.

This chain links TRBV5-1 with TRBJ1-4; no firm D call. V was trimmed by 0 bases and J by 5 bases, leaving 14 bases between them. Germline CDR1 reads SGHRS; CDR2 reads YFSETQ. CDR3 size: 16 residues. The CDR3 here is CASSLAGPVSNEKLFF. The CDR3 bases are TGCGCCAGCAGCTTGGCCGGTCCGGTTTCCAATGAAAAACTGTTTTTT.

This clone appeared a few times. V and J are TRBV13 and TRBJ2-7, with D possibly TRBD2 on 5 matching bases. Trimming took off 5 bases at V and 6 bases at J, with 8 bases between the two ends. The CDR3 is made up of 11 amino acids. Germline V lookup: CDR1 PRHDT, CDR2 FYEKMQ (reference sequence). The CDR3 region has the DNA TGTGCCAGCAGCGCCGGACTCGAGCAGTACTTC. Protein sequence: CASSAGLEQYF.